What follows is one TCR beta chain and its context. These data are taken from a study of blood T cell repertoires in COVID-19. About the research overall: Whether acute or convalescent, the COVID-19 samples came from the United States, Italy and Spain.

Trimming removed 3 bases at V and 1 base at J, with 11 bases between. Germline-derived CDR1 and CDR2 are SGDLS and YYNGEE. CDR3 size: 15 residues. The repertoire was sequenced with immunoSEQ multiplex PCR; TCRdb's copy has only in-frame clones and lacks some. The sample lists 250,000 to 350,000 clones; over 80% were seen once. The chain combines TRBV9 with TRBJ1-3, with D hard to call. Sequencing was carried out using peripheral blood. This TCR was sampled from a woman aged 45-59 years with COVID-19, enrolled during active disease. CDR3 region: CASSALFGSGNTIYF. The CDR3 bases are TGTGCCAGCAGCGCCTTATTCGGGTCTGGAAACACCATATATTTT.